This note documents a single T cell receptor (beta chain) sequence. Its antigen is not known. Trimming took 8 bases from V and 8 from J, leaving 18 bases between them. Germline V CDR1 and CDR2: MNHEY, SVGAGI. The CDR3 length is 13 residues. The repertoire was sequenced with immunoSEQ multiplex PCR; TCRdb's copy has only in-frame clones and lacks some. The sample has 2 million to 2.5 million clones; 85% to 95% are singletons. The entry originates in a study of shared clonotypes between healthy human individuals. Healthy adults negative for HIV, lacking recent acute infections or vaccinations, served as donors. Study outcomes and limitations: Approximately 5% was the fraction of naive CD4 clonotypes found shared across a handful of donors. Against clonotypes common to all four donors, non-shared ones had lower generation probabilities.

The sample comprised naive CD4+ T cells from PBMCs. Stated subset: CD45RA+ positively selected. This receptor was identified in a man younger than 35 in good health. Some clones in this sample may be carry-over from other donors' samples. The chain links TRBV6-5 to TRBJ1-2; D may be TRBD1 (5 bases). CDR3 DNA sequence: TGTGCCAGCGGGAGAGCAGGGAAAGGCGGCTACACCTTC. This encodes CASGRAGKGGYTF.